One sample yielded the 13 T cell receptor beta chains listed below, sequenced in a study of radiation and T cells in renal cell carcinoma. TCRdb's table, derived via immunoSEQ multiplex PCR, lists solely in-frame clones and lacks some. In the table there are 100,000 to 150,000 clones, around 84% of which are singletons. Time point of the sample: baseline pretreatment blood. Treatment defined: 15 Gy SBRT to primary tumor, nephrectomy 4 weeks later. The sample here was blood, taken from a patient whose treatment included radiotherapy and nephrectomy. These receptors came from a woman in her sixties with renal cell carcinoma.

The V gene is TRBV18, the J gene TRBJ1-4; D not resolved. Germline V gives CDR1 KGHSH, CDR2 LQKENI. The CDR3 consists of 14 residues. Between the trimmed V and J ends, which lost 6 bases and 6 bases, there was a span of 14 bases. The CDR3 protein is CASSPTYTDEKLFF. DNA for the CDR3: TGTGCCAGCTCGCCTACATACACCGATGAAAAACTGTTTTTT.

CDR3 loop: CASSDSWGTEAFF. The CDR3 DNA is TGTGCCAGCAGTGACTCGTGGGGAACTGAAGCTTTCTTT. The chain is built from TRBV6-4 and TRBJ1-1; D uncertain. Per germline, CDR1 MRHNA and CDR2 SNTAGT. The CDR3 totals 13 residues. With 0 bases removed from V and 5 bases from J, the gap between germline ends came to 7 bases.

In this sample, this clone turned up a few times. The V and J genes are TRBV9 and TRBJ1-3; D gene unclear. CDR3 size: 17 residues. The V gene lost 5 bases and the J gene lost 1 base, with 19 bases spanning the gap. In germline, CDR1 is SGDLS, CDR2 YYNGEE. CDR3 nucleotides: TGTGCCAGCAGGGGCGGAGGACCGAACAATTCTGGAAACACCATATATTTT. Its translation is CASRGGGPNNSGNTIYF.

This rearrangement joins TRBV7-3 to TRBJ1-1; perhaps TRBD1 as D (5 bases). V was shortened by 5 bases and J by 10 bases, with 17 bases between the two germline ends. The germline V gene encodes CDR1 SGHTA and CDR2 FQGTGA. This CDR3 has 13 residues. The CDR3 sequence: CASSPTGPFAAFF. The CDR3 nucleotides read TGTGCCAGCAGCCCAACAGGCCCGTTTGCAGCTTTCTTT.

This clone came up many times. The chain is built from TRBV30 and TRBJ1-2; 9 bases map to TRBD1. V shed 6 bases and J 4 bases; nucleotides not matched to a gene: 6. The CDR3 spans 13 residues. Germline CDR1 GTSNPN, CDR2 SVGIG (reference sequence). The CDR3 DNA reads TGTGCCTGCCGGGACAGGGAGTTCTATGGCTACACCTTC. This encodes CACRDREFYGYTF. The full variable domain, completed using reference TRBV30 and TRBJ1-2, is SQTIHQWPATLVQPVGSPLSLECTVEGTSNPNLYWYRQAAGRGLQLLFYSVGIGQISSEVPQNLSASRPQDRQFILSSKKLLLSDSGFYLCACRDREFYGYTFGSGTRLTVV.

V gene TRBV19 combines with J gene TRBJ2-3; 11 bases are a match to TRBD1. Trimming at V came to 6 bases and at J to 5 bases, leaving 7 bases not matched to a gene. Germline-derived CDR1 and CDR2 are LNHDA and SQIVND (reference sequence). The CDR3 has 15 residues. As DNA, the CDR3 is TGTGCCAGTAGGCTGAGGGGGACAGGGGGAGATACGCAGTATTTT. This translates into CASRLRGTGGDTQYF. The variable domain in full, completed from reference TRBV19 and TRBJ2-3, reads DGGITQSPKYLFRKEGQNVTLSCEQNLNHDAMYWYRQDPGQGLRLIYYSQIVNDFQKGDIAEGYSVSREKKESFPLTVTSAQKNPTAFYLCASRLRGTGGDTQYFGPGTRLTVL.

The V and J genes are TRBV11-2 and TRBJ2-3; a possible D gene is TRBD2 (5 bases). The V end was cut by 5 bases, the J end by 10 bases, with 19 bases between. CDR1 and CDR2 from the germline V gene are SGHAT and FQNNGV. The CDR3 loop spans 14 amino acids. The CDR3 DNA is TGTGCCAGCAGCCACGAAGCCATCGGGATTGCGCAGTATTTT. Amino acids: CASSHEAIGIAQYF. Variable domain in full (rest from reference TRBV11-2 and TRBJ2-3): EAGVAQSPRYKIIEKRQSVAFWCNPISGHATLYWYQQILGQGPKLLIQFQNNGVVDDSQLPKDRFSAERLKGVDSTLKIQPAKLEDSAVYLCASSHEAIGIAQYFGPGTRLTVL.

This chain joins TRBV4-1 and TRBJ2-3; TRBD1 matches 7 bases. The germline CDR1 and CDR2 sequences are MGHRA and YSYEKL. With V trimmed by 2 bases and J by 0 bases, 5 bases remained unmatched. The CDR3 runs to 16 residues. As DNA, the CDR3 is TGCGCCAGCAGCCAACTCTGGGGACAGAGCACAGATACGCAGTATTTT. It translates to CASSQLWGQSTDTQYF.

This clone was counted a few times. V is TRBV6-5 and J is TRBJ1-1; no firm D call. V shed 6 bases and J shed 1 base, with 9 bases lying between them. CDR1 is MNHEY, CDR2 SVGAGI, per germline. The CDR3 runs to 13 residues. The CDR3 sequence is CASRLVWNTEAFF. Here the CDR3 DNA reads TGTGCCAGCAGACTTGTATGGAACACTGAAGCTTTCTTT.

The V call is TRBV6-5, the J call TRBJ2-7; a possible D gene is TRBD1 (5 bases). The V end lost 6 bases, the J end lost 1 base, and 10 bases lay between the germline ends. Germline V CDR1 and CDR2: MNHEY, SVGAGI. The length of the CDR3 is 13 residues. The CDR3 sequence: CASSRTPSYEQYF. Written as DNA, the CDR3 is TGTGCCAGCAGCAGGACACCTTCCTACGAGCAGTACTTC.

V is TRBV19 and J is TRBJ1-3; D not resolved. Germline V CDR1 and CDR2: LNHDA, SQIVND (reference sequence). The CDR3 is 15 residues long. Trimming stripped 7 bases from V and 0 bases from J, with 13 bases between. The CDR3 is CASTEWQPSGNTIYF. The CDR3 coding sequence is TGTGCCAGTACAGAGTGGCAGCCCTCTGGAAACACCATATATTTT.

The rearrangement joins TRBV6-6 to TRBJ2-7, with TRBD1 matching 8 bases. The CDR3 runs to 14 residues. In germline, CDR1 is MNHNY, CDR2 SVGAGI (reference sequence). The ends lost 2 bases at V and 5 bases at J; junction bases unmatched: 5. The CDR3 spells CASSYGQGTDEQYF. The CDR3 DNA reads as TGTGCCAGCAGTTACGGACAGGGAACGGACGAGCAGTACTTC.

The chain has TRBV18 and TRBJ2-4; a possible D gene is TRBD2 (7 bases). The CDR3 spans 15 residues. Germline lookup yields CDR1 KGHSH and CDR2 LQKENI. V was cut by 3 bases and J by 6 bases, with 15 bases left in between. CDR3 nucleotides: TGTGCCAGCTCACCGGGGGGGGGCGAAGGAAACATTCAGTACTTC. This codes for CASSPGGGEGNIQYF.